These 25 T cell receptor beta chains were sequenced from one sample in a study of spatial heterogeneity in lung cancer (dated by TCRdb to about 2019). Libraries were made using 5' RACE. The sequencer listed for this sample is NextSeq 500. In TCRdb, the public reads were trimmed at Q25 with fastp and aligned with MiXCR, with productive beta chains retained. CDR3 protein duplicates are merged, each entry listing the most common genes and DNA. The sample table contains under 100,000 distinct CDR3 sequences; only one count was recorded for about 9.4% of them. Of the sample, around 7% is held by the ten largest clones. According to the study, the label for this sample's time point signals: sample taken at primary tumor resection. TCR sequencing used whole RNA extracted from tumor and nontumor lung tissue, or from cryopreserved PBMC samples, without cell sorting. The source material was PBMCs, sampled at surgery. These receptors all stem from a male donor with early-stage non-small cell lung cancer.

This clonotype has a handful of counts. The J gene is TRBJ1-5, the V gene TRBV5-6, with 7 bases lining up with TRBD1. The CDR3 contains 12 residues. J was trimmed by 14 bases and V by 4 bases; bases with no gene match: 9. Per the germline V gene, CDR1 is SGHDT and CDR2 is YYEEEE. The CDR3 region has the DNA TGTGCCAGCAGCCACGGAGACGGGACAGAGCATTTT. Its translation: CASSHGDGTEHF.

This clonotype was counted ten times or more. This chain links TRBV5-1 with TRBJ1-5; D not certain. V was clipped by 1 base and J by 6 bases, with 11 bases between them. CDR1 is SGHRS, CDR2 YFSETQ, per germline. This CDR3 region has 14 residues. The CDR3 DNA reads TGCGCCAGCAGCTTGTCCGGAGGGAGTCAGCCCCAGCATTTT. The encoded protein is CASSLSGGSQPQHF.

This chain joins TRBV19 and TRBJ2-1; TRBD1 agrees at 7 bases. Germline values: CDR1 LNHDA, CDR2 SQIVND (reference sequence). After removal of 6 bases from V and 4 bases from J, the junction contained 6 bases not matched to a gene. CDR3 length: 14 residues. As DNA, the CDR3 is TGTGCCAGTAGAGGACAGGTTAATTACAATGAGCAGTTCTTC. It yields the protein CASRGQVNYNEQFF.

Many counts were recorded for this clonotype. This chain links TRBV5-6 with TRBJ1-1, with 8 nucleotides matching TRBD1. V trimming: 4 bases; J trimming: 0 bases; junction bases outside the gene matches: 5. The CDR3 is 15 residues long. From germline, CDR1 is SGHDT and CDR2 YYEEEE. As DNA, the CDR3 is TGTGCCAGCAGCCCCCCGGACAGGGTGAACACTGAAGCTTTCTTT. Its translation is CASSPPDRVNTEAFF.

There are a few counts of this clonotype. V and J are TRBV24-1 and TRBJ1-5; D is perhaps TRBD1 (5 bases). V dropped 3 bases and J dropped 1 base, with 9 bases sitting between them. This CDR3 is 15 amino acids long. The germline CDR1 and CDR2 sequences are KGHDR and SFDVKD. The CDR3 spells CATSDTRGSNQPQHF. The CDR3 DNA reads TGTGCCACCAGTGATACTAGGGGAAGCAATCAGCCCCAGCATTTT.

The chain has TRBV24-1 and TRBJ2-5, with D perhaps TRBD1 or TRBD2 (5 bases each). This CDR3 contains 14 residues. V lost 5 bases and J 0 bases, leaving 9 bases between the germline ends. Germline V gene sequence: CDR1 KGHDR, CDR2 SFDVKD. In DNA form, the CDR3 reads TGTGCCACCAGTGCCCTGGGGGACCAAGAGACCCAGTACTTC. Translation gives CATSALGDQETQYF.

This clonotype was detected only a few times. The chain has TRBV20-1 and TRBJ1-2; D gene ambiguous. Germline values: CDR1 DFQATT, CDR2 SNEGSKA (reference sequence). This CDR3 contains 13 residues. The CDR3 DNA sequence: TGCGCAGGCCAAGAGAATACTAACTATGGCTACACCTTC. Protein: CAGQENTNYGYTF.

The chain joins TRBV29-1 to TRBJ2-1; 8 positions agree with TRBD1. The ends lost 7 bases at V and 3 bases at J; junction bases unmatched: 5. CDR3 length: 13 amino acids. Germline loops: CDR1 SQVTM, CDR2 ANQGSEA. CDR3 loop: CSAGQGFYNEQFF. In nucleotides, the CDR3 is TGCAGCGCTGGACAGGGCTTCTACAATGAGCAGTTCTTC.

This clonotype was detected ten times or more. CDR3 region: CASSLGGPNKYNEQFF. In DNA, the CDR3 is TGCGCCAGCAGCTTAGGGGGCCCTAATAAATACAATGAGCAGTTCTTC. J is TRBJ2-1 and V is TRBV5-1, with 7 bases matching TRBD1. The CDR3 extends over 16 amino acids. V lost 2 bases to trimming and J lost 4 bases; unmatched junction nucleotides: 9. Germline CDR1 is SGHRS and CDR2 is YFSETQ.

In its sample, this clonotype was seen many times. J is TRBJ2-3 and V is TRBV20-1; D is unresolved. V was shortened by 5 bases and J by 4 bases, with 10 bases between the two germline ends. Germline-derived CDR1 and CDR2 are DFQATT and SNEGSKA (reference sequence). CDR3 length: 12 residues. CDR3 residues: CSAARRADTQYF. The CDR3 DNA sequence: TGCAGTGCTGCCCGACGGGCAGATACGCAGTATTTT.

This clonotype was observed a handful of times. The chain recombines TRBV20-1 with TRBJ2-4, with 9 bases aligning to TRBD1. CDR1 DFQATT and CDR2 SNEGSKA come from the germline V gene (reference sequence). The junction had 10 bases not matched to a gene; V was cut back by 1 base and J by 3 bases. The CDR3 loop spans 17 amino acids. CDR3 in amino acids: CSARGGQGKGVKNIQYF. The CDR3 DNA follows: TGCAGTGCTAGAGGTGGACAGGGGAAAGGGGTCAAAAACATTCAGTACTTC.

This clonotype was seen at least ten times. The J gene is TRBJ2-1, the V gene TRBV14; 11 bases align to TRBD2. Germline CDR1 is SGHDN and CDR2 is FVKESK. V shed 4 bases, J shed 7 bases, and the junction held 3 bases outside the gene matches. The CDR3 sequence is 14 residues long. CDR3 loop: CASSPSGRRNEQFF. The CDR3 DNA sequence: TGTGCCAGCAGCCCTAGCGGGAGGAGGAATGAGCAGTTCTTC.

This clonotype came up many times. The V call is TRBV6-1, the J call TRBJ2-1; no clear D gene. Germline loops: CDR1 MNHNS, CDR2 SASEGT. The ends were cut back, 8 bases at V and 1 base at J, with 15 bases in the middle. CDR3 length equals 15 residues. In DNA form, the CDR3 reads TGTGCCAGCGGCGGAGATATTGGGTCCTACAATGAGCAGTTCTTC. Its protein is CASGGDIGSYNEQFF.

The J gene is TRBJ2-1, the V gene TRBV7-3; 9 positions match TRBD2. The CDR3 contains 15 residues. Germline CDR1 reads SGHTA; CDR2 reads FQGTGA. V gave up 5 bases and J gave up 9 bases; unmatched junction bases: 11. The DNA of the CDR3 is TGTGCCAGCAGCCCCGGACTAGCGTGGGTTTCTGAGCAGTTCTTC. Translated, it gives CASSPGLAWVSEQFF.

The sample holds many counts of this clonotype. The V gene is TRBV12-3 or TRBV12-4, the J gene TRBJ1-2; tentative D call: TRBD1 (5 bases). Trimming left V 4 bases short and J 2 bases short, with 20 bases between. The CDR3 runs 17 residues. The DNA of the CDR3 is TGTGCCAGCAGTTCACATAGCCTGGGACTTTCCAACTATGGCTACACCTTC. It specifies CASSSHSLGLSNYGYTF.

In its sample, this clonotype was seen many times. This chain joins TRBV28 and TRBJ2-7; D is unresolved. Germline V gives CDR1 MDHEN, CDR2 SYDVKM. The ends were cut back, 4 bases at V and 3 bases at J, with 16 bases in the middle. The CDR3 spans 15 residues. In nucleotides, the CDR3 is TGTGCCAGCAGTTCCCGTCATGAATACCGCTACGAGCAGTACTTC. Its translation is CASSSRHEYRYEQYF.

This clonotype was observed at least ten times. The J gene is TRBJ2-5, the V gene TRBV6-6; D may be TRBD1 (6 bases). The CDR3 loop spans 13 amino acids. Germline assignment: CDR1 MNHNY and CDR2 SVGAGI (reference sequence). V was clipped by 6 bases and J by 5 bases, with 13 bases between them. In nucleotides, the CDR3 is TGTGCCAGCAGCTACAGGGACCGGGAGACCCAGTACTTC. The encoded protein is CASSYRDRETQYF.

For the CDR3, the DNA is TGTGCCAGCAGTTTTCGAGCGGGGCAATCCTACGAGCAGTACTTC. Its translation is CASSFRAGQSYEQYF. The chain is built from TRBV28 and TRBJ2-7; 7 bases agree with TRBD2. Germline-derived CDR1 and CDR2 are MDHEN and SYDVKM. The CDR3 has 15 amino acids. With 3 bases clipped from V and 1 base from J, the junction kept 6 bases outside the gene matches.

This clonotype was observed a handful of times. This chain joins TRBV18 and TRBJ2-1; D not certain. The CDR3 consists of 13 residues. Germline V gene data show CDR1 as KGHSH and CDR2 as LQKENI. V was cut by 3 bases and J by 8 bases, with 11 bases left in between. DNA for the CDR3: TGTGCCAGCTCACCGGGGTTGGTCGATGAGCAGTTCTTC. Amino acid sequence: CASSPGLVDEQFF.

This clonotype has just a few counts. This chain uses TRBV20-1 with TRBJ2-7; D gene uncertain. Germline CDR1 DFQATT, CDR2 SNEGSKA (reference sequence). CDR3 length equals 13 residues. Trimming removed 0 bases from V and 2 bases from J, with 8 bases in between. The CDR3 DNA follows: TGCAGTGCTAGAGATGACGGAACCTACGAGCAGTACTTC. Amino acids: CSARDDGTYEQYF.

V and J are TRBV6-1 and TRBJ2-7, with 9 bases lining up with TRBD2. With V trimmed by 7 bases and J by 0 bases, 4 bases remained unmatched. Looked up from germline, CDR1 is MNHNS and CDR2 is SASEGT. The CDR3 is made up of 14 amino acids. The DNA for the CDR3 is TGTGCCAGCAAGGCGGGAGGGCTCTCCTACGAGCAGTACTTC. It codes for CASKAGGLSYEQYF.

The chain uses TRBV15 and TRBJ2-7; possibly TRBD2 for D (5 bases). CDR1 and CDR2 from the germline V gene are LNHNV and YYDKDF (reference sequence). The CDR3 covers 16 residues. Deletions cut 2 bases from V and 2 bases from J, with 16 bases between. CDR3 amino acids: CATSRRPRAGTYEQYF. DNA for the CDR3: TGTGCCACCAGCAGACGTCCGCGGGCCGGGACCTACGAGCAGTACTTC.

The table lists this clonotype with a few counts. The chain employs TRBV18 and TRBJ1-3; D gene unclear. The CDR3 runs 16 residues. Germline V lookup: CDR1 KGHSH, CDR2 LQKENI. The germline V and J ends were trimmed by 4 bases and 1 base, with 14 bases remaining between them. CDR3 region: CASSRTWEASGNTIYF. The CDR3 nucleotides are TGTGCCAGCTCACGGACCTGGGAGGCTTCTGGAAACACCATATATTTT. Full variable domain (remainder filled in from reference TRBV18 and TRBJ1-3): NAGVMQNPRHLVRRRGQEARLRCSPMKGHSHVYWYRQLPEEGLKFMVYLQKENIIDESGMPKERFSAEFPKEGPSILRIQQVVRGDSAAYFCASSRTWEASGNTIYFGEGSWLTVV.

This chain connects TRBV7-2 to TRBJ2-1; unclear D gene. The CDR3 is made up of 12 amino acids. V was cut by 5 bases and J by 9 bases, with 11 bases left in between. Germline lookup yields CDR1 SGHTA and CDR2 FQGNSA. The CDR3 here is CASSRSRSEQFF. As DNA, the CDR3 is TGTGCCAGCAGCCGATCCCGAAGTGAGCAGTTCTTC.

The rearrangement uses TRBV6-6 and TRBJ1-3, with TRBD1 matching 8 bases. The V and J ends lost 6 bases and 1 base, in that order; junction bases with no gene match: 8. Looked up from germline, CDR1 is MNHNY and CDR2 is SVGAGI (reference sequence). The CDR3 runs to 16 residues. The CDR3 region has the DNA TGTGCCAGCAGCTTCACCGGGACAGGATCTGGAAACACCATATATTTT. It specifies CASSFTGTGSGNTIYF.